A single TCR beta chain is shown here with its context. Its specificity is unknown. V lost 6 bases, J lost 0 bases, and 12 bases lay in between. The CDR3 runs 16 residues. Germline V gives CDR1 ENHRY, CDR2 SYGVKD. The data originate from a study of shared clonotypes between healthy human individuals. Study conclusions and caveats: Even with large depth, rarefaction showed that sorted-subset sequencing was incomplete. There were few donors, and this limited the genetic and exposure-history diversity represented.

Naive CD8 populations comprised CD45RO-negative cells positively selected for CCR7, excluding terminally differentiated effector memory CD45RA+ cells. The table came from immunoSEQ multiplex PCR; TCRdb's copy has only in-frame clones and leaves some out. The table includes roughly 2 million clones, about 95% detected once. V gene TRBV10-3 combines with J gene TRBJ2-6, with D possibly TRBD1 on 6 matching bases. The receptor's source is a man between 18 and 35 years old in good health. The source material was naive CD8+ T cells sorted from blood. Written as DNA, the CDR3 is TGTGCCATCAGCCCTACACAGGGCTCTGGGGCCAACGTCCTGACTTTC. Translation: CAISPTQGSGANVLTF.